The clone carrying this T cell receptor beta chain was recorded only once. What it binds is unknown. Each of the donors had approximately 10 milliliters of peripheral blood drawn into EDTA-treated Vacutainer tubes. This record comes from a study of blood T cells in healthy people across ages. Study observations and caveats: TCR beta diversity per million T cells fell roughly linearly with age.

Sample-barcoded 5' priming and a J-beta primer mix drove a second PCR of about 7 to 11 cycles. Each TCR beta cDNA got a 12-nucleotide random molecular identifier. At least 2.5 million CDR3-containing paired-end reads were obtained per sample. TCRdb redid the calling of the 5' RACE reads with MiXCR, one entry per CDR3 protein. The sample has approximately 850,000 distinct CDR3 sequences, nearly 60% seen once. V lost 7 bases and J lost 5; bases outside the gene matches: 6. CDR1 and CDR2 from the germline V gene are SGHRS and YFSETQ. The CDR3 runs to 14 residues. This chain joins TRBV5-1 and TRBJ1-6, with 7 bases lining up with TRBD1. Sequenced input: blood. This TCR was sampled from a man aged 25 to 40 in good health. This CDR3 is CASRQGMNNSPLHF. CDR3 coding DNA: TGCGCCAGCCGACAGGGTATGAATAATTCACCCCTCCACTTT.